This TCR beta chain came from a study of graft-versus-host responses after intestinal transplantation (dated by TCRdb to about 2021). Concerning the study at large: The transplants that recipients got were multivisceral, liver-intestinal, or isolated intestinal. Graft-versus-host and host-versus-graft alloreactive T cell clones were tracked in the graft, circulation and bone marrow after intestinal transplantation using bulk TCR-beta CDR3 sequencing. Samples from a few later patients were sequenced in-house on an Illumina MiSeq with MiXCR processing rather than by the commercial service. Donor T cell macrochimerism was defined as a peak of at least 4% donor T cells among recipient peripheral blood mononuclear cells. Every recipient was given anti-thymocyte globulin induction, then maintenance tacrolimus and steroids for around three years. Alloreactive clones were identified by sequencing pre-transplant mixed lymphocyte reaction products and comparing them with unstimulated pre-transplant donor and recipient T cells. A cohort of about two dozen intestinal transplant recipients, including one retransplant, was enrolled, and a few patients lacking pretransplant specimens were excluded.

Here is what the overall study found, with its caveats: GvH clones were detected in recipient bone marrow, and some of these GvH clones were observed earlier in ileal mucosa or blood, consistent with an intestinal mucosal origin. Early after transplant, peak levels of circulating GvH clones were found to be associated with declines in HvG clones. The relatively low number and heterogeneity of intestinal transplant patients limited the conclusions. In the allografts of patients with donor T cell macrochimerism, GvH to HvG T cell clonal ratios were high.

The time point label, read with the paper, signifies: cells obtained before transplantation from donor or recipient. CD3+CD4+ and CD3+CD8+ populations were FACS-sorted from unstimulated pre-transplant donor and recipient cells taken from spleen or lymph nodes. This clone has only one observation. No cognate antigen has been identified for it. No base qualities exist here, and no much larger clone lies one base off it. The germline V gene (reference sequence) supplies CDR1 LNHDA and CDR2 SQIVND. The CDR3 runs 17 residues from the cysteine to the phenylalanine. Only the CDR3 part of the read is kept: 51 bases, read in frame from the first base. V is trimmed back by 5 bases and J by 1 base, and the junction contains 8 bases that no gene match accounts for. The library was built by means of the immunoSEQ multiplex PCR assay. In most patients, genomic DNA was isolated using the Qiagen DNeasy Blood and Tissue Kit and sent frozen to Adaptive Biotechnologies for TCR sequencing. For most patients, genomic DNA was subjected to high-throughput TCR-beta CDR3 sequencing by Adaptive Biotechnologies. Processing in the source paper ran as follows. TCR sequencing data were retrieved from Adaptive's ImmunoSEQ software for roughly 20 patients, whereas three other patients were processed with MiXCR and VDJtools. To correct CD4 versus CD8 sorting errors, sequences present in both subsets at a frequency ratio below 5:1 were removed. CDR3 nucleotide sequences shared between donor and recipient were removed because the origin of such sequences could not be assigned. To be classed as alloreactive, a clone needed at least 2-fold expansion over unstimulated cells and a minimum CFSE-low frequency of 0.002% (template counts) or 0.001% (read counts). Mappable clones were those detected in sequenced pre-transplant spleen, lymph node, or MLR CFSE-low populations of the donor or recipient. The cumulative frequency of alloreactive clones was calculated as a percentage of all sequences, weighted by copy number. TCRdb took over this immuneACCESS table, retaining in-frame rearrangements with V and J assigned. Such tables are incomplete; in checked studies, under half of the missing clones stem from an unresolved V gene, and the remainder is unexplained. Clonal size and the V and J genes are those of that table, whereas D and trimming came from the DNA. Across this sample there are 73,000 or so clones, with 90% seen only once. The top ten clonotypes cover 3.5% to 5% of the sample.

The sample in question was unstimulated CD8+ T cells sorted from spleen or lymph node cells, obtained before transplant. The TCR originated in a human donor who was the organ donor for an intestinal transplant. This chain joins TRBV19 to TRBJ2-3; the junction holds 11 bases that match TRBD2. The nucleotide sequence reads TGTGCCAGTAGTTGGGGTAGCGGGGGGGCGGGCACAGATACGCAGTATTTT. Translated, this gives CASSWGSGGAGTDTQYF.